This passage covers 5 T cell receptor beta chains from one sample sequenced in a study of identical twins (dated by TCRdb to 2016 to 2017). The method behind the library was 5' RACE. TCRdb records Illumina HiSeq 2000 as the sequencer. TCRdb took the public reads, trimmed them with fastp at Q25, ran MiXCR for clone calling and kept in-frame beta chains. A single entry per CDR3 protein holds the most common genes and DNA from its merged rows. The sample table contains 750,000 to 950,000 distinct CDR3 sequences; only one count was recorded for 10% to 15% of them. The leading ten clones occupy about 1.6% of the sample. This sample also appeared in a second study, on yellow fever vaccine responses in identical twins.

Input material: PBMCs. Receptors originate from a woman between 18 and 29 years old in good health.

V usage is TRBV29-1 and J usage is TRBJ2-5; TRBD2 agrees at 13 bases. The junction had 6 bases not matched to a gene; V was cut back by 6 bases and J by 2 bases. Per germline, CDR1 SQVTM and CDR2 ANQGSEA. The CDR3 is made up of 15 amino acids. The CDR3 sequence: CSVRTSGGVQETQYF. DNA of the CDR3: TGCAGCGTCCGAACTAGCGGGGGGGTTCAAGAGACCCAGTACTTC.

This clonotype was picked up a small number of times. V gene TRBV7-9 combines with J gene TRBJ2-7; D might be TRBD1 (6 bases). Trimming removed 4 bases at V and 5 bases at J, with 15 bases between. The CDR3 has 14 amino acids. Germline V CDR1 and CDR2: SEHNR, FQNEAQ (reference sequence). The CDR3 DNA reads TGTGCCAGCAGCTCAGCGCCGACAGGCAACGAGCAGTACGTC. Protein: CASSSAPTGNEQYV.

This clonotype was seen only a few times. The gene calls are TRBV24-1 and TRBJ2-7, with 9 bases matching TRBD1. After removal of 12 bases from V and 1 base from J, the junction contained 3 bases not matched to a gene. Per germline, CDR1 KGHDR and CDR2 SFDVKD. CDR3 length: 12 residues. This chain's CDR3 is CAPGQGSYEQYF. Here the CDR3 DNA reads TGTGCCCCGGGACAGGGTTCCTACGAGCAGTACTTC.

Ten or more counts support this clonotype. The chain combines TRBV12-3 or TRBV12-4 with TRBJ1-1; D not resolved. The CDR3 runs 13 residues. With 3 bases removed from V and 3 bases from J, the gap between germline ends came to 8 bases. CDR3 bases: TGTGCCAGCAGTTTGTGGGGATACACTGAAGCTTTCTTT. Its translation is CASSLWGYTEAFF.

Many counts were recorded for this clonotype. The rearrangement joins TRBV20-1 to TRBJ2-1, with unresolved D. V lost 6 bases, J lost 5 bases, and 17 bases lay in between. This CDR3 is built from 14 residues. Germline V gives CDR1 DFQATT, CDR2 SNEGSKA (reference sequence). In DNA, the CDR3 is TGCAGTGCACCGACCCGGGCCCGAAACAATGAGCAGTTCTTC. This codes for CSAPTRARNNEQFF.